These 30 T cell receptor beta chains were sequenced from one sample in a study of persistence of HIV-infected CD4 T cells. The immunoSEQ assay was version 4, run in survey mode. TCRdb's table, derived via immunoSEQ multiplex PCR, lists solely in-frame clones and lacks some. The sample lists roughly 60,000 clones, less than 85% occurring once. Cells were stimulated with overlapping HIV-1 Gag 15-mer peptides. Sorted nonresponding memory CD4+ T cells were CD40L-negative, CD69-negative, CD45RO-high. Antigens for these TCRs are unknown. Specimen: CD4+ T cells sorted from PBMCs after roughly 18-hour stimulation, collected from a patient who received antiretroviral therapy. The receptors shown here come from an adult man with HIV who was CMV-seropositive.

The chain carries TRBV19 and TRBJ1-5; 7 bases match TRBD1. In germline, CDR1 is LNHDA, CDR2 SQIVND (reference sequence). J gave up 4 bases and V 6 bases, and 9 bases lay outside the gene matches. The CDR3 is 15 amino acids. The CDR3, as DNA: TGTGCCAGTAGGAGGGGCAGGGGGATAAATCAGCCCCAGCATTTT. Its protein product is CASRRGRGINQPQHF.

This sequence joins TRBV5-1 and TRBJ1-1; D gene ambiguous. Between the trimmed V and J ends, which lost 5 bases and 2 bases, there was a span of 10 bases. This CDR3 has 13 residues. From germline, CDR1 is SGHRS and CDR2 YFSETQ. CDR3 in DNA: TGCGCCAGCAGGCTGAACAGTAACACTGAAGCTTTCTTT. Translating it yields CASRLNSNTEAFF.

The chain links TRBV19 to TRBJ1-1, with a possible D match to TRBD1 (5 bases). This CDR3 has 14 residues. The germline V gene has CDR1 LNHDA and CDR2 SQIVND (reference sequence). With 1 base removed from V and 6 bases from J, the gap between germline ends came to 12 bases. CDR3 in amino acids: CASSIVGRGAEAFF. The CDR3 DNA reads TGTGCCAGTAGTATAGTGGGACGCGGGGCTGAAGCTTTCTTT.

This chain joins TRBV4-1 and TRBJ2-5; TRBD1 might be the D (5 bases). Trimming shortened V by 4 bases and J by 5 bases, and 17 bases separated the two germline ends. This CDR3 has 15 amino acids. The germline CDR1 and CDR2 sequences are MGHRA and YSYEKL. CDR3: CASSPQGVGVETQYF. The CDR3 region has the DNA TGCGCCAGCAGCCCACAAGGGGTAGGTGTGGAGACCCAGTACTTC.

The V gene is TRBV18, the J gene TRBJ1-1; no clear D. Germline CDR1 is KGHSH and CDR2 is LQKENI. The CDR3 is made up of 15 amino acids. V gave up 3 bases and J gave up 1 base, with 12 bases separating them. The CDR3 nucleotides are TGTGCCAGCTCACCGAGTTGGGGTCAGAACACTGAAGCTTTCTTT. It is translated as CASSPSWGQNTEAFF.

In its sample, this clone was seen a few times. The V and J genes are TRBV6-2 or TRBV6-3 and TRBJ1-1; D is unresolved. This CDR3 has 12 amino acids. V was clipped by 0 bases and J by 4 bases, with 3 bases between them. Germline V gene data show CDR1 as MNHEY and CDR2 as SVGEGT. The CDR3 coding sequence is TGTGCCAGCAGTTACTCGAGCACTGAAGCTTTCTTT. Translation gives CASSYSSTEAFF.

The J gene is TRBJ2-3, the V gene TRBV7-2; tentative D call: TRBD2 (5 bases). V was pared by 3 bases and J by 5 bases, with 12 bases between. CDR1 and CDR2 (germline): SGHTA, FQGNSA. The length of the CDR3 is 14 residues. This CDR3 reads CASSFGPEVDTQYF. In DNA, the CDR3 is TGTGCCAGCAGCTTTGGACCGGAGGTAGATACGCAGTATTTT.

The genes are TRBV15 and TRBJ2-4, with unresolved D. The V gene lost 1 base and the J gene lost 2 bases, with 9 bases spanning the gap. The CDR3 sequence is 15 residues long. CDR1 is LNHNV, CDR2 YYDKDF, per germline (reference sequence). The chain's CDR3 is CATSRVVGSKNIQYF. The CDR3 bases are TGTGCCACCAGCAGAGTCGTCGGGTCCAAAAACATTCAGTACTTC.

This sequence joins TRBV6-1 and TRBJ1-5; the D gene is possibly TRBD1 (5 bases). Germline V gene data show CDR1 as MNHNS and CDR2 as SASEGT. The CDR3 sequence is 14 residues long. The germline V and J ends were trimmed by 2 bases and 7 bases, with 12 bases remaining between them. The CDR3 bases are TGTGCCAGCAGTGAAATATCATGGGGGCAGCCCCAGCATTTT. It encodes CASSEISWGQPQHF.

The V and J genes are TRBV2 and TRBJ1-5; 11 positions match TRBD1. The V and J ends lost 6 bases and 6 bases, in that order; junction bases with no gene match: 7. CDR1 and CDR2 (germline): SNHLY, FYNNEI. The CDR3 is 15 residues long. This CDR3 is CASSPGQGVVQPQHF. For the CDR3, the DNA is TGTGCCAGCAGCCCGGGACAGGGGGTAGTTCAGCCCCAGCATTTT.

This chain connects TRBV9 to TRBJ1-2; TRBD1 is a possible D gene (5 bases). Germline V gives CDR1 SGDLS, CDR2 YYNGEE. V lost 2 bases and J 4 bases, leaving 15 bases between the germline ends. The CDR3 runs 15 residues. The CDR3 DNA reads as TGTGCCAGCAGCGTTGGCCCCCCAGGGACCTATGGCTACACCTTC. Residues: CASSVGPPGTYGYTF.

The chain is built from TRBV3-1 (or the pseudogene TRBV3-2) and TRBJ1-1; TRBD1 might be the D (5 bases). From germline, CDR1 is LGHDT and CDR2 YNNKEL (reference sequence). This CDR3 comprises 14 residues. V was clipped by 2 bases and J by 6 bases, with 13 bases between them. The CDR3 here is CASSQREGLAEAFF. The CDR3 DNA reads as TGTGCCAGCAGCCAAAGGGAGGGGCTAGCTGAAGCTTTCTTT.

This rearrangement joins TRBV3-1 (or the pseudogene TRBV3-2) to TRBJ2-5; D is tentatively TRBD1 or TRBD2 (6 bases each). The ends were cut back, 0 bases at V and 5 bases at J, with 13 bases in the middle. Germline CDR1 and CDR2: LGHDT and YNNKEL (reference sequence). CDR3 length: 15 residues. CDR3 sequence (DNA): TGTGCCAGCAGCCAAGATTGGGGGGCCGGGGAGACCCAGTACTTC. This translates into CASSQDWGAGETQYF.

The genes are TRBV24-1 and TRBJ2-6; D is unclear. Germline V gene sequence: CDR1 KGHDR, CDR2 SFDVKD. V lost 5 bases and J lost 2, with 3 bases in between. CDR3 size: 13 residues. The CDR3, as DNA: TGTGCCACCAGTGTAGCTGGGGCCAACGTCCTGACTTTC. Translated, it gives CATSVAGANVLTF.

This sequence joins TRBV13 and TRBJ1-1; no definite D call. V was clipped by 11 bases and J by 7 bases, with 14 bases between them. This CDR3 contains 11 residues. CDR1 and CDR2 (germline): PRHDT, FYEKMQ (reference sequence). In DNA form, the CDR3 reads TGTGCCTCACAAAACCGGGGTGAAGCTTTCTTT. Translating gives CASQNRGEAFF.

The rearrangement links TRBV24-1 to TRBJ1-2; possible D gene TRBD1, 6 bases. Trimming took off 5 bases at V and 3 bases at J, with 12 bases between the two ends. The germline V gene encodes CDR1 KGHDR and CDR2 SFDVKD. The CDR3 contains 14 residues. CDR3 region: CATSAEGVDYGYTF. In DNA, the CDR3 is TGTGCCACCAGTGCGGAGGGGGTAGACTATGGCTACACCTTC.

This clone was counted only a few times. The chain links TRBV15 to TRBJ2-7; D gene uncertain. V was pared by 1 base and J by 6 bases, with 10 bases between. Germline V gene sequence: CDR1 LNHNV, CDR2 YYDKDF (reference sequence). The CDR3 totals 13 residues. The CDR3 is CATSRGGPGEQYF. CDR3 sequence (DNA): TGTGCCACCAGCAGAGGGGGTCCGGGCGAGCAGTACTTC.

The gene calls are TRBV19 and TRBJ2-7; perhaps D is TRBD1 or TRBD2 (6 bases each). The V end was cut by 7 bases, the J end by 6 bases, with 16 bases between. This CDR3 is built from 13 residues. Germline assignment: CDR1 LNHDA and CDR2 SQIVND (reference sequence). The CDR3 bases are TGTGCCAGTAATAAGGGGGGAAAGGGCGAGCAGTACTTC. Amino acid sequence: CASNKGGKGEQYF.

This clone appeared a single time. V usage is TRBV5-4 and J usage is TRBJ2-2, with D unresolved. There are 16 residues in the CDR3. Trimming took off 4 bases at V and 0 bases at J, with 13 bases between the two ends. Germline V gene data show CDR1 as SGHNT and CDR2 as YYREEE (reference sequence). The CDR3 is CASSPPGSANTGELFF. The CDR3 bases are TGTGCCAGCAGCCCCCCAGGATCGGCGAACACCGGGGAGCTGTTTTTT. Looking up the rest from reference TRBV5-4 and TRBJ2-2 gives the full variable domain: ETGVTQSPTHLIKTRGQQVTLRCSSQSGHNTVSWYQQALGQGPQFIFQYYREEENGRGNFPPRFSGLQFPNYSSELNVNALELDDSALYLCASSPPGSANTGELFFGEGSRLTVL.

The genes are TRBV7-9 and TRBJ1-1; possibly TRBD1 for D (6 bases). Germline assignment: CDR1 SEHNR and CDR2 FQNEAQ (reference sequence). Trimming cost V 5 bases and J 7 bases, with 14 bases left between them. The CDR3 runs 13 residues. CDR3 nucleotides: TGTGCCAGCAGCCCACAGGGCCAGAGTGAAGCTTTCTTT. Protein product: CASSPQGQSEAFF.

The CDR3: CASSFTGTGADTQYF. The CDR3 nucleotides read TGTGCCAGCAGCTTTACCGGGACAGGGGCAGATACGCAGTATTTT. This chain connects TRBV7-9 to TRBJ2-3; the match to TRBD1 covers 10 bases. Germline values: CDR1 SEHNR, CDR2 FQNEAQ (reference sequence). This CDR3 is built from 15 residues. After removal of 3 bases from V and 4 bases from J, the junction contained 4 bases not matched to a gene.

This clone has a handful of counts. This chain links TRBV3-1 (or the pseudogene TRBV3-2) with TRBJ1-1, with no clear D. The germline V gene has CDR1 LGHDT and CDR2 YNNKEL (reference sequence). The CDR3 is 17 amino acids. The V end lost 0 bases, the J end lost 0 bases, and 14 bases lay between the germline ends. This chain's CDR3 is CASSQDWAGRLNTEAFF. CDR3 DNA sequence: TGTGCCAGCAGCCAAGATTGGGCAGGTCGCTTGAACACTGAAGCTTTCTTT.

The chain recombines TRBV6-5 with TRBJ1-2, with D possibly being TRBD1 (5 bases). Looked up from germline, CDR1 is MNHEY and CDR2 is SVGAGI. Trimming shortened V by 6 bases and J by 3 bases, and 14 bases separated the two germline ends. CDR3 length equals 14 residues. CDR3 amino acids: CASRGAGPDYGYTF. The CDR3 DNA follows: TGTGCCAGCAGGGGAGCGGGACCGGACTATGGCTACACCTTC.

This clone was observed once. The J gene is TRBJ1-5, the V gene TRBV6-5, with a tentative D call TRBD1 (6 bases). The CDR3 is 15 residues long. Between the trimmed V and J ends, which lost 7 bases and 3 bases, there was a span of 16 bases. Germline lookup yields CDR1 MNHEY and CDR2 SVGAGI. The CDR3 region is CASTLLRQANQPQHF. As DNA, the CDR3 is TGTGCCAGCACTCTATTAAGACAGGCCAATCAGCCCCAGCATTTT.

J is TRBJ2-2 and V is TRBV5-5, with D perhaps TRBD2 (5 bases). The CDR3 runs to 15 residues. The germline gives CDR1 SGHKS, CDR2 YYEKEE (reference sequence). V lost 4 bases, J lost 4 bases, and 14 bases lay in between. Here the CDR3 reads CASSPDGVLTGELFF. The CDR3 DNA is TGTGCCAGCAGCCCGGACGGGGTCCTCACCGGGGAGCTGTTTTTT.

J is TRBJ2-2 and V is TRBV24-1, with D possibly being TRBD2 (5 bases). Germline V CDR1 and CDR2: KGHDR, SFDVKD. The CDR3 length is 12 residues. V dropped 10 bases and J dropped 4 bases, with 9 bases sitting between them. This chain's CDR3 is CATATSTGELFF. CDR3 DNA: TGTGCCACAGCCACTAGCACCGGGGAGCTGTTTTTT.

The CDR3 DNA reads as TGTGCCAGTAGTATTGAGGCAGGTTTCCTGGTACCCACACGGAATGAGCAGTTCTTC. Encoded protein: CASSIEAGFLVPTRNEQFF. The gene calls are TRBV19 and TRBJ2-1; no firm D call. The CDR3 consists of 19 residues. Germline loops: CDR1 LNHDA, CDR2 SQIVND (reference sequence). Trimming pared 3 bases from V and 7 bases from J, leaving 28 bases between.

The rearrangement links TRBV14 to TRBJ2-3, with D possibly TRBD2 on 6 matching bases. Trimming took off 7 bases at V and 0 bases at J, with 14 bases between the two ends. Germline lookup yields CDR1 SGHDN and CDR2 FVKESK. The CDR3 covers 15 residues. CDR3 nucleotides: TGTGCCAGCAACCAGGGACTTTCTAGCACAGATACGCAGTATTTT. Encoded protein: CASNQGLSSTDTQYF.

The chain couples TRBV6-1 to TRBJ2-1; no firm D call. Trimming pared 0 bases from V and 2 bases from J, leaving 8 bases between. The CDR3 runs 15 residues. Germline-derived CDR1 and CDR2 are MNHNS and SASEGT. DNA of the CDR3: TGTGCCAGCAGTGAAGCGGTGGGCGCCTACAATGAGCAGTTCTTC. Residues: CASSEAVGAYNEQFF.

The CDR3 here is CATSIRVGRGNQPQHF. The CDR3 DNA reads as TGTGCCACCAGCATCCGAGTTGGCAGGGGGAATCAGCCCCAGCATTTT. The V gene is TRBV15, the J gene TRBJ1-5; 7 bases line up with TRBD1. Trimming removed 4 bases from V and 4 bases from J; junction bases left unmatched: 10. Germline-derived CDR1 and CDR2 are LNHNV and YYDKDF (reference sequence). CDR3 length equals 16 residues.